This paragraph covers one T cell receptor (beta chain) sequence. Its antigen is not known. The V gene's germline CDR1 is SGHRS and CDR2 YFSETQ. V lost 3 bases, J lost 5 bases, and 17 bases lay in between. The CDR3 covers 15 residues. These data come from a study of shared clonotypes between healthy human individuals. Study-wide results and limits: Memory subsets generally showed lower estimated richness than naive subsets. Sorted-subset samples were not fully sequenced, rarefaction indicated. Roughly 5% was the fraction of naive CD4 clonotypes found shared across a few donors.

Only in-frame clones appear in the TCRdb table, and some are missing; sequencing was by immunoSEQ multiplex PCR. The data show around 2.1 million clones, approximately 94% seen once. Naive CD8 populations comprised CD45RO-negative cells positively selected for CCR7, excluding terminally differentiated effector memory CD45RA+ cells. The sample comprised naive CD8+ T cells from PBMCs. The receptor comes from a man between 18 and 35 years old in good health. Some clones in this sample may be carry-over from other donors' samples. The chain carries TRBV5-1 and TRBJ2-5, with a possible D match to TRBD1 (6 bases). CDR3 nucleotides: TGCGCCAGCAGCTGGGAAGGGGGATTTGACGAGACCCAGTACTTC. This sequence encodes CASSWEGGFDETQYF.